The 20 T cell receptor beta chains below come from one sample, sequenced in a study of blood T cell repertoires in COVID-19. The assay was immunoSEQ multiplex PCR, and TCRdb's table has in-frame clones only and misses some. The profile shows fewer than 250,000 clones, 83% of them singletons. The sequencing input was peripheral blood. These TCRs come from a woman in her thirties or forties with active or convalescent COVID-19.

This chain connects TRBV27 to TRBJ2-1; 10 nucleotides agree with TRBD2. Germline trimming cut 5 bases from V and 14 bases from J; bases unmatched to any gene: 9. The germline CDR1 and CDR2 sequences are MNHEY and SMNVEV (reference sequence). The CDR3 is 13 amino acids. The CDR3 DNA is TGTGCCAGCAGTATGAGAGGAGCGGGGGGGGAGTTCTTC. It codes for CASSMRGAGGEFF.

V is TRBV12-3 or TRBV12-4 and J is TRBJ2-4; 8 bases line up with TRBD1. J lost 8 bases, V lost 4 bases, and 4 bases had no gene match. This CDR3 region has 13 residues. Here the CDR3 reads CASSSGQGYIQYF. CDR3 in DNA: TGTGCCAGCAGTTCCGGACAGGGATACATTCAGTACTTC.

The chain links TRBV6-1 to TRBJ2-2; TRBD1 might be the D (5 bases). The CDR3 consists of 16 residues. The V gene lost 3 bases and the J gene lost 1 base, with 12 bases spanning the gap. Germline CDR1 reads MNHNS; CDR2 reads SASEGT. The CDR3 spells CASSDSSGKNTGELFF. The DNA for the CDR3 is TGTGCCAGCAGTGATTCGTCAGGGAAGAACACCGGGGAGCTGTTTTTT.

V is TRBV6-1 and J is TRBJ1-5; D is undetermined. Trimming pared 1 base from V and 6 bases from J, leaving 7 bases between. Germline values: CDR1 MNHNS, CDR2 SASEGT. This CDR3 region has 13 residues. The CDR3 bases are TGTGCCAGCAGTGAAGGTATCAGTCAGCCCCAGCATTTT. Translating gives CASSEGISQPQHF.

The gene calls are TRBV5-1 and TRBJ2-3; D may be TRBD1 (6 bases). The CDR3 consists of 15 residues. The germline V and J ends were trimmed by 0 bases and 5 bases, with 13 bases remaining between them. Germline V gives CDR1 SGHRS, CDR2 YFSETQ. The CDR3 DNA reads as TGCGCCAGCAGCTTGGGGTCTCTAGGGGGAGATACGCAGTATTTT. This codes for CASSLGSLGGDTQYF.

J is TRBJ2-1 and V is TRBV24-1; D possibly corresponds to TRBD1 (6 bases). Germline V gives CDR1 KGHDR, CDR2 SFDVKD. The CDR3 contains 14 residues. Trimming removed 3 bases from V and 3 bases from J, with 8 bases in between. CDR3 sequence: CATSDKQGYNEQFF. CDR3 DNA: TGTGCCACCAGTGATAAACAGGGCTACAATGAGCAGTTCTTC.

V usage is TRBV3-1 (or the pseudogene TRBV3-2) and J usage is TRBJ2-7; D is ambiguous. The ends were cut back, 1 base at V and 7 bases at J, with 11 bases in the middle. The CDR3 runs to 13 residues. Per germline, CDR1 LGHDT and CDR2 YNNKEL (reference sequence). The CDR3 DNA reads TGTGCCAGCAGCCAAGGTCGGGTTCCGGAGCAGTACTTC. Translated, it gives CASSQGRVPEQYF.

The rearrangement joins TRBV10-3 to TRBJ1-1, with a possible D match to TRBD1 (5 bases). This CDR3 has 13 residues. The V end lost 6 bases, the J end lost 4 bases, and 12 bases lay between the germline ends. CDR1 and CDR2 from the germline V gene are ENHRY and SYGVKD. Written as DNA, the CDR3 is TGTGCCATCAGCGGGACTCCTGCCACTGAAGCTTTCTTT. It codes for CAISGTPATEAFF.

The gene calls are TRBV3-1 (or the pseudogene TRBV3-2) and TRBJ2-7; 10 bases are shared with TRBD1. The CDR3 loop spans 15 amino acids. The V gene end was trimmed by 3 bases and the J gene end by 5 bases; junction bases not matched to a gene: 7. CDR1 and CDR2 from the germline V gene are LGHDT and YNNKEL (reference sequence). The CDR3 coding sequence is TGTGCCAGCAGCCATTGGACAGGGGGGATCCACGAGCAGTACTTC. Translated: CASSHWTGGIHEQYF.

The chain links TRBV12-3 or TRBV12-4 to TRBJ2-1; D is uncertain. Trimming removed 3 bases from V and 10 bases from J, with 7 bases in between. The CDR3 contains 11 residues. The CDR3 DNA sequence: TGTGCCAGCAGTTTGCGGAAGGAGCAGTTCTTC. This sequence encodes CASSLRKEQFF.

This clone has a single count. The rearrangement links TRBV7-3 to TRBJ2-5; a possible D gene is TRBD1 (6 bases). This CDR3 spans 15 amino acids. In germline, CDR1 is SGHTA, CDR2 FQGTGA. V was pared by 3 bases and J by 2 bases, with 13 bases between. The CDR3 is CASSFTGTSQETQYF. CDR3 coding DNA: TGTGCCAGCAGCTTCACCGGGACATCTCAAGAGACCCAGTACTTC. Filled out from reference TRBV7-3 and TRBJ2-5, the complete variable domain reads GAGVSQTPSNKVTEKGKYVELRCDPISGHTALYWYRQSLGQGPEFLIYFQGTGAADDSGLPNDRFFAVRPEGSVSTLKIQRTERGDSAVYLCASSFTGTSQETQYFGPGTRLLVL.

DNA of the CDR3: TGTGCCAGCAGTGAATACAAGACAGATACGCAGTATTTT. This sequence encodes CASSEYKTDTQYF. The chain combines TRBV2 with TRBJ2-3; D is uncertain. V was cut by 2 bases and J by 3 bases, with 6 bases left in between. This CDR3 is 13 amino acids long. The germline gives CDR1 SNHLY, CDR2 FYNNEI. The entire variable domain, with the rest obtained from reference TRBV2 and TRBJ2-3, is as follows: EPEVTQTPSHQVTQMGQEVILRCVPISNHLYFYWYRQILGQKVEFLVSFYNNEISEKSEIFDDQFSVERPDGSNFTLKIRSTKLEDSAMYFCASSEYKTDTQYFGPGTRLTVL.

The chain employs TRBV7-2 and TRBJ2-3; perhaps TRBD2 as D (5 bases). This CDR3 has 16 amino acids. Trimming cost V 3 bases and J 0 bases, with 13 bases left between them. Germline CDR1 reads SGHTA; CDR2 reads FQGNSA. The CDR3 reads CASSLSGPPSTDTQYF. CDR3 nucleotide sequence: TGTGCCAGCAGCTTGAGCGGTCCCCCCAGCACAGATACGCAGTATTTT.

V and J are TRBV21-1 and TRBJ1-5; TRBD1, as called in the table, went unchecked against the DNA. TRBV21-1 counts as a pseudogene. The CDR3 is 16 amino acids. The CDR3 DNA sequence: TGTGCCAGCAGCAAACCTCCTGACAGGATCCATCAGCCCCAGCATTTT. This translates into CASSKPPDRIHQPQHF.

There are a few counts of this clone. The chain combines TRBV28 with TRBJ1-1; 7 positions agree with TRBD1. The CDR3 is 15 residues long. V lost 5 bases, J lost 1 base, and 7 bases stayed unmatched. Germline-derived CDR1 and CDR2 are MDHEN and SYDVKM. In nucleotides, the CDR3 is TGTGCCAGCAGTCCTCTAGACAGGGAGAACACTGAAGCTTTCTTT. It yields the protein CASSPLDRENTEAFF. Complete variable domain (other parts from reference TRBV28 and TRBJ1-1): DVKVTQSSRYLVKRTGEKVFLECVQDMDHENMFWYRQDPGLGLRLIYFSYDVKMKEKGDIPEGYSVSREKKERFSLILESASTNQTSMYLCASSPLDRENTEAFFGQGTRLTVV.

The chain uses TRBV9 and TRBJ1-5, with 7 bases lining up with TRBD1. Per germline, CDR1 SGDLS and CDR2 YYNGEE. V shed 0 bases, J shed 6 bases, and the junction held 6 bases outside the gene matches. The CDR3 is 15 residues long. The CDR3 DNA follows: TGTGCCAGCAGCGTAGGACAGGGAGTAAGTCAGCCCCAGCATTTT. Amino acids: CASSVGQGVSQPQHF.

The rearrangement joins TRBV2 to TRBJ1-2; no firm D call. This CDR3 is built from 13 residues. Germline CDR1 is SNHLY and CDR2 is FYNNEI. V was shortened by 3 bases and J by 3 bases, with 8 bases between the two germline ends. The CDR3 DNA sequence: TGTGCCAGCAGTGACGGGTGGGACTATGGCTACACCTTC. It specifies CASSDGWDYGYTF.

V gene TRBV10-1 combines with J gene TRBJ2-7, with D unresolved. The CDR3 covers 14 residues. The ends were cut back, 2 bases at V and 2 bases at J, with 10 bases in the middle. Germline V gene lookup returns CDR1 WNHNN and CDR2 SYGVQD (reference sequence). Written as DNA, the CDR3 is TGCGCCAGCAGTGAGGGTCCTAAAGCCTACGAGCAGTACTTC. The encoded protein is CASSEGPKAYEQYF.

This chain joins TRBV28 and TRBJ2-1; 7 bases fit TRBD2. The CDR3 spans 15 residues. Trimming cost V 6 bases and J 4 bases; bases outside gene matches: 9. The germline CDR1 and CDR2 sequences are MDHEN and SYDVKM. This chain's CDR3 is CASSPPGLGYNEQFF. The CDR3, as DNA: TGTGCCAGCAGCCCACCTGGACTAGGTTACAATGAGCAGTTCTTC.

The chain couples TRBV6-5 to TRBJ1-1; the match to TRBD1 covers 9 bases. The V gene end was trimmed by 5 bases and the J gene end by 5 bases; junction bases not matched to a gene: 6. This CDR3 spans 14 amino acids. Germline CDR1 is MNHEY and CDR2 is SVGAGI. In DNA, the CDR3 is TGTGCCAGCAGTACAGGGGGCGAGGTTACTGAAGCTTTCTTT. It translates to CASSTGGEVTEAFF.